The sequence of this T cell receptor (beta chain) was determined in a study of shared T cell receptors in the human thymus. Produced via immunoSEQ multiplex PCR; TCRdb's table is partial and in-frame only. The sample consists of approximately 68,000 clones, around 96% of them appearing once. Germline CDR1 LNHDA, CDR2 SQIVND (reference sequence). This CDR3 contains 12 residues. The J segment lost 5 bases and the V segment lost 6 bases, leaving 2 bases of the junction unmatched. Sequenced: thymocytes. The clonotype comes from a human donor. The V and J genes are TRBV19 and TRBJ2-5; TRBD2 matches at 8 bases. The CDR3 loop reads CASRAGEETQYF. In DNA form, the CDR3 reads TGTGCCAGTAGAGCGGGGGAGGAGACCCAGTACTTC.